A single sample is the source of the 2 T cell receptor beta chains below, sequenced in a study of cytomegalovirus exposure and HLA in healthy donors. PCR primers comprised 60 Vbeta and 13 Jbeta primers. The protocol was immunoSEQ multiplex PCR, while the TCRdb copy is restricted to in-frame clones and leaves out a portion. The sample lists some 150,000 clones, about 69% occurring once. Sequenced sample: PBMCs. Receptors originate from a human donor in good health.

A few counts support this clone. This sequence joins TRBV5-6 and TRBJ2-4; the match to TRBD2 covers 8 bases. Germline-derived CDR1 and CDR2 are SGHDT and YYEEEE. Unmatched junction bases numbered 6, after V lost 4 bases and J lost 0 bases. This CDR3 contains 16 residues. The CDR3 sequence is CASSPLRGVAKNIQYF. As DNA, the CDR3 is TGTGCCAGCAGCCCCTTGCGGGGGGTAGCCAAAAACATTCAGTACTTC.

The chain is built from TRBV19 and TRBJ1-1, with 8 bases identical to TRBD1. Germline CDR1 is LNHDA and CDR2 is SQIVND (reference sequence). The CDR3 consists of 15 residues. V was pared by 5 bases and J by 0 bases, with 5 bases of the junction left unmatched. The CDR3 loop reads CASSARQGLNTEAFF. DNA of the CDR3: TGTGCCAGTAGTGCCCGACAGGGGTTGAACACTGAAGCTTTCTTT.